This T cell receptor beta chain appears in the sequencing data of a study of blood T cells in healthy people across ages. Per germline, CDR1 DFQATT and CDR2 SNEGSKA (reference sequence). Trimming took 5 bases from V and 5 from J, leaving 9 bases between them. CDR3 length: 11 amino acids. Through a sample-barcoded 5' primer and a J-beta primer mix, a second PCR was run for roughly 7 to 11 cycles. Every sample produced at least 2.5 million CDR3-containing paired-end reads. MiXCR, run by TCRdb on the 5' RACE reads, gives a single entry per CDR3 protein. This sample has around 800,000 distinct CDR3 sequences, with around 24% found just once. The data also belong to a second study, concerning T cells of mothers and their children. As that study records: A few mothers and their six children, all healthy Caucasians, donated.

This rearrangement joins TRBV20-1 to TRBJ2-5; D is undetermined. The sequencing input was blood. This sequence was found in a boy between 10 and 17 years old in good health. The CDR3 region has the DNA TGCAGTGCTGAGGTCGGGGAGACCCAGTACTTC. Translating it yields CSAEVGETQYF.